This T cell receptor beta chain was found in a study of Tregs in tolerant kidney transplant recipients (dated by TCRdb to between 2018 and 2021). Describing the broader study: The study used TCRbeta sequencing to identify donor-specific regulatory T cells before combined kidney and bone marrow transplantation, then tracked those cells after transplant. What the study reported, not specific to this receptor: For some patients the PCR primers changed over time, which made it impossible to compare the samples from those patients at the nucleotide level. Biological reproducibility was not examined directly, but technical replication error appeared to be minimal. In tolerant patients, donor-specific Tregs expanded more than Tregs overall, which suggests antigen-driven rather than nonspecific expansion. The most biologically relevant and donor-specific TCRbeta repertoire appeared to be identified by expanding Tregs with activated donor B cells. The study was limited by small patient numbers, and the findings need validation in larger populations and under other immunosuppression protocols.

Its CDR3 holds 14 amino acids, cysteine through phenylalanine. Just the 42-base CDR3 DNA is kept, in frame starting at base 1. Genomic DNA was extracted from sorted cells with the QIAGEN DNeasy Blood and Tissue Kit for TCRbeta CDR3 sequencing. High-throughput TCRbeta CDR3 sequencing, which included PCR amplification with bias correction and internal controls, was done commercially through immunoSEQ. On the study's bioinformatics: A unique productive TCRbeta sequence was defined by the CDR3 nucleotide sequence when primers matched, and otherwise by the CDR3 amino acid sequence together with the Vbeta and Jbeta genes. To correct for sorting error, sequences found in more than one sorted population at a frequency ratio of 2:1 or less were discarded, and the remaining shared sequences were assigned to the population with the higher frequency. A sequence counted as donor-reactive if, in CFSE-low cells, the sequence had a frequency of at least 0.01% and was expanded at least 5-fold compared with unstimulated cells. Jensen-Shannon divergence calculated on the top 100 TCRbeta sequences ranked by frequency was used to measure repertoire divergence. For samples with multiple sequencing runs, sorting error was corrected in each run separately before the runs were combined. TCRdb took over this immuneACCESS table, retaining in-frame rearrangements with V and J assigned. Such tables are incomplete; in checked studies, under half of the missing clones stem from an unresolved V gene, and the remainder is unexplained. The V and J calls and clone size come from that table; D and trimming were worked out from the DNA. This sample holds more than 20,000 clones; roughly 80% were observed only once. The top ten constitute 20% to 30% of the sample.

The sample's time point, from its label and the paper: 6 months after combined kidney and bone marrow transplant. Related donors were used in the transplants with nonmyeloablative bone marrow transplantation, and mixed chimerism was transient in the human trials. Unstimulated Tregs (CD4+CD25+CD127-), CD4+ non-Tregs (CD4+CD25-), CD4 and CD8 cells were FACS-sorted from thawed PBMCs. Patients were 4 combined kidney and bone marrow transplant recipients from the ITN036ST trial, and only these trial subjects had samples available. Healthy control blood was processed to PBMCs with a Ficoll density gradient and then cryopreserved, whereas patient PBMCs were collected both before and after transplant. This clone turned up a few times. This receptor's antigen is unknown. Base qualities are not at hand, and no much larger clone is one base apart.

This receptor was obtained from a human patient who received a combined kidney and bone marrow transplant. Some T cells may be donor cells from the graft after a transplant. The chain joins TRBV23-1 to TRBJ2-1; 8 bases in the junction line up with TRBD2. TRBV23-1 is sorted into the ORF group, with uncertain function. The sequences come from CD8+ T cells from blood (PBMCs), collected 6 months after the transplant. The CDR3 corresponds to CARGGARSYNEQFF. The nucleotide sequence reads TGCGCACGGGGGGGGGCCCGCTCCTACAATGAGCAGTTCTTC.